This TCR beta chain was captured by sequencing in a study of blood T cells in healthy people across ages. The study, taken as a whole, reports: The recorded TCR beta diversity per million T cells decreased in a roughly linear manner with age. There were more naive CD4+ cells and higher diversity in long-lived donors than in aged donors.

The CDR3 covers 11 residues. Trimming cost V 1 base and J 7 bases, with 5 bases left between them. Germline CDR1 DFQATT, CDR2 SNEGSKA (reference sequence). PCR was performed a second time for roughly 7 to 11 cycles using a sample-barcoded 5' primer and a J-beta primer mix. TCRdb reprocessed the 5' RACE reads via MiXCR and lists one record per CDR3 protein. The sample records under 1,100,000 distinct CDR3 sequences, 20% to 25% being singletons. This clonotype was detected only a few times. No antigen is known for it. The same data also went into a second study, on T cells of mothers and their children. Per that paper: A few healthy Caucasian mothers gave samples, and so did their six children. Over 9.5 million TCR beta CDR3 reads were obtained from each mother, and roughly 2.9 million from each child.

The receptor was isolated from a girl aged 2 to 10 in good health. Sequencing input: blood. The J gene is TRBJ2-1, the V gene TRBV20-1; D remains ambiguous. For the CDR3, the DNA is TGCAGTGCTAGAGCCGTAAATGAGCAGTTCTTC. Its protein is CSARAVNEQFF.